The next 2 T cell receptor beta chains were all read from a single sample in a study of T-cell reconstitution after alpha-beta-depleted transplantation in children. Using unique molecular identifiers, the investigators prepared the TCRbeta library. Each CDR3 protein is one row after TCRdb ran MiXCR on the PCR reads. Of 540,000 or so distinct CDR3 sequences in the sample, approximately 22% were seen once. The sequencing here drew on PBMCs, mostly from graft donor cells, taken 360 days after TCRalphabeta/CD19-depleted stem cell transplant. Receptor source: a boy under two years old who had a stem cell transplant for acute myeloid leukemia, so the T cells may come from the graft donor.

This clonotype was seen ten or more times. The chain employs TRBV7-9 and TRBJ2-3, with 12 bases matching TRBD2. Germline lookup yields CDR1 SEHNR and CDR2 FQNEAQ (reference sequence). Germline trimming cut 5 bases from V and 4 bases from J; bases unmatched to any gene: 7. There are 16 residues in the CDR3. This chain's CDR3 is CASSLGTSGFPDTQYF. Written as DNA, the CDR3 is TGTGCCAGCAGCCTCGGGACTAGCGGGTTTCCAGATACGCAGTATTTT.

This clonotype was observed at least ten times. The V gene is TRBV29-1, the J gene TRBJ1-1; D is possibly TRBD1 (5 bases). The CDR3 spans 17 residues. V lost 3 bases to trimming and J lost 1 base, with 21 bases between them. Per germline, CDR1 SQVTM and CDR2 ANQGSEA. This CDR3 reads CSVDFIAGGVRNTEAFF. CDR3 in DNA: TGCAGCGTTGACTTTATCGCGGGAGGGGTTAGGAACACTGAAGCTTTCTTT.